The source of this TCR beta chain is a study of cytomegalovirus exposure and HLA in healthy donors. Findings of the study overall: Despite most TCR sequences being rare, some public TCRs occurred in many donors.

This CDR3 spans 16 amino acids. With V trimmed by 1 base and J by 5 bases, 5 bases remained unmatched. Germline V gene lookup returns CDR1 SGHVS and CDR2 FNYEAQ. Turning to this clone: Its specificity is not known.

The PCR made use of 60 Vbeta and 13 Jbeta primers. The method was immunoSEQ multiplex PCR; TCRdb's version includes in-frame clones alone and lacks a portion of them. Of more than 100,000 clones listed, around 69% are singletons. The sequenced material came from PBMCs. V is TRBV7-6 and J is TRBJ1-4; TRBD1 aligns across 9 bases. The clonotype originates from a woman in her 40s in good health and CMV-seropositive. The CDR3 loop reads CASSLGSGQGNEKLFF. The CDR3 nucleotides read TGTGCCAGCAGCTTAGGGTCGGGACAGGGAAATGAAAAACTGTTTTTT. Drawing the rest from reference TRBV7-6 and TRBJ1-4, the complete variable domain is GAGVSQSPRYKVTKRGQDVALRCDPISGHVSLYWYRQALGQGPEFLTYFNYEAQQDKSGLPNDRFSAERPEGSISTLTIQRTEQRDSAMYRCASSLGSGQGNEKLFFGSGTQLSVL.